The clone carrying this T cell receptor (beta chain) appeared a few times. Only in-frame clones appear in the TCRdb table, and some are missing; sequencing was by immunoSEQ multiplex PCR. The sample lists 450,000 to 500,000 clones, more than 65% occurring once. These data are taken from a study of shared clonotypes between healthy human individuals. The donors, healthy adults who were HIV-negative, had experienced no recent acute infections or vaccinations. CDR1 SNHLY and CDR2 FYNNEI come from the germline V gene. V lost 2 bases and J lost 4, with 5 bases in between. CDR3 size: 12 residues. V usage is TRBV2 and J usage is TRBJ1-1; D uncertain. The sequenced material came from PBMCs. The TCR sequence derives from a middle-aged woman in good health. Some clones in this sample may be carry-over from other donors' samples. The CDR3 reads CASSERVTEAFF. The CDR3 region has the DNA TGTGCCAGCAGTGAACGAGTCACTGAAGCTTTCTTT.